What follows describes a single TCR beta chain. This CDR3 contains 16 residues. Trimming left V 3 bases short and J 4 bases short, with 18 bases between. The germline V gene has CDR1 SGHTA and CDR2 FQGNSA. The sample originates from a study of cytomegalovirus exposure and HLA in healthy donors. The PCR contained 60 Vbeta and 13 Jbeta primers. Profiling relied on immunoSEQ multiplex PCR, and the TCRdb table lists in-frame clones only, not all of them. The sample includes around 100,000 clones, 65% to 80% of them seen just once. Donors were nominally healthy when sampled, though unrecorded immune exposures were likely.

The rearrangement links TRBV7-2 to TRBJ2-5; D is possibly TRBD2 (6 bases). This TCR was recovered from a woman aged 40 to 50 in good health and CMV-seronegative. The specimen sequenced was PBMCs. In DNA form, the CDR3 reads TGTGCCAGCAGCTTCTCTCGGGAGCGGTGGGCAGAGACCCAGTACTTC. Translated: CASSFSRERWAETQYF.